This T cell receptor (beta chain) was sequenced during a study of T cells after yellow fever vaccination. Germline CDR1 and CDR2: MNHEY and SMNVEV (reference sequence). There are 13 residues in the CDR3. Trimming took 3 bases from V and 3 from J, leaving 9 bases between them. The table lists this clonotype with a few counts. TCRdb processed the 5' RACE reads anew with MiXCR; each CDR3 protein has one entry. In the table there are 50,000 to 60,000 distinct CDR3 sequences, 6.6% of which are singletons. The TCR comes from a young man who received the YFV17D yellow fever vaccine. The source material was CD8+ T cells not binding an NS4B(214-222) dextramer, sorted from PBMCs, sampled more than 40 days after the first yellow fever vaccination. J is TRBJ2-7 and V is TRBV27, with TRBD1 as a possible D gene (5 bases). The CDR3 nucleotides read TGTGCCAGCAGTTTCAGAAGGGGCTACGAGCAGTACTTC. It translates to CASSFRRGYEQYF.